What follows are 7 T cell receptor beta chains derived from one specimen sequenced in a study of cytomegalovirus exposure and HLA in healthy donors. Primers: 60 Vbeta forward and 13 Jbeta reverse. Clones were read by immunoSEQ multiplex PCR, and TCRdb kept only the in-frame ones, dropping some. Of some 110,000 clones listed, around 80% were seen once; the top ten hold 2.1%. What was sequenced was PBMCs. The receptor set was obtained from a man aged 30-40 years in good health and CMV-seronegative.

The chain uses TRBV23-1 and TRBJ1-1; D might be TRBD1 (6 bases). TRBV23-1 carries the ORF label, with uncertain function. The ends were cut back, 7 bases at V and 7 bases at J, with 13 bases in the middle. The CDR3 spans 12 residues. The CDR3 sequence is CASKPRQVEAFF. The CDR3 nucleotides are TGCGCCAGCAAACCAAGACAGGTTGAAGCTTTCTTT.

This sequence joins TRBV5-1 and TRBJ2-7; 10 nucleotides match TRBD1. CDR3 length equals 16 residues. With V trimmed by 2 bases and J by 1 base, 6 bases remained unmatched. From germline, CDR1 is SGHRS and CDR2 YFSETQ. As DNA, the CDR3 is TGCGCCAGCAGCTTTGGGACAGGGGTCATATCCTACGAGCAGTACTTC. Its protein is CASSFGTGVISYEQYF.

The rearrangement joins TRBV9 to TRBJ2-1, with D perhaps matching TRBD1 (6 bases). The V gene's germline CDR1 is SGDLS and CDR2 YYNGEE. The CDR3 loop spans 14 amino acids. Trimming left V 0 bases short and J 5 bases short, with 9 bases between. CDR3 loop: CASSVGDNHNEQFF. In DNA, the CDR3 is TGTGCCAGCAGCGTAGGGGACAACCACAATGAGCAGTTCTTC.

V gene TRBV4-3 combines with J gene TRBJ2-3; a weak D match, TRBD1 (5 bases). This CDR3 has 15 residues. The germline CDR1 and CDR2 sequences are LGHNA and YSLEER. V lost 0 bases and J 5 bases, leaving 12 bases between the germline ends. CDR3 protein: CASSQDYDREDTQYF. CDR3 coding DNA: TGCGCCAGCAGCCAAGATTACGACAGAGAAGATACGCAGTATTTT.

The chain combines TRBV5-6 with TRBJ2-1; 14 bases map to TRBD2. CDR3 length equals 15 residues. Germline V gene data show CDR1 as SGHDT and CDR2 as YYEEEE. V shed 4 bases, J shed 7 bases, and the junction held 4 bases outside the gene matches. The CDR3 nucleotides read TGTGCCAGCAGCCGACTAGCGGGGGGGCATAATGAGCAGTTCTTC. Protein product: CASSRLAGGHNEQFF.

V is TRBV19 and J is TRBJ1-1; D possibly corresponds to TRBD1 (5 bases). Germline V CDR1 and CDR2: LNHDA, SQIVND (reference sequence). The CDR3 is made up of 15 amino acids. Trimming took off 0 bases at V and 3 bases at J, with 11 bases between the two ends. The DNA for the CDR3 is TGTGCCAGTAGTATAGATGGCCAGGGTGACACTGAAGCTTTCTTT. Residues: CASSIDGQGDTEAFF. Filled out from reference TRBV19 and TRBJ1-1, the complete variable domain reads DGGITQSPKYLFRKEGQNVTLSCEQNLNHDAMYWYRQDPGQGLRLIYYSQIVNDFQKGDIAEGYSVSREKKESFPLTVTSAQKNPTAFYLCASSIDGQGDTEAFFGQGTRLTVV.

The V call is TRBV9, the J call TRBJ1-4, with D unclear. CDR3 length equals 14 residues. The germline gives CDR1 SGDLS, CDR2 YYNGEE. Trimming took 4 bases from V and 8 from J, leaving 15 bases between them. DNA of the CDR3: TGTGCCAGCAGCCCCGGGGTGGGGAAAGAAAAACTGTTTTTT. Amino acids: CASSPGVGKEKLFF. Using reference TRBV9 and TRBJ1-4 for the parts outside the CDR3, the full variable domain is DSGVTQTPKHLITATGQRVTLRCSPRSGDLSVYWYQQSLDQGLQFLIQYYNGEERAKGNILERFSAQQFPDLHSELNLSSLELGDSALYFCASSPGVGKEKLFFGSGTQLSVL.